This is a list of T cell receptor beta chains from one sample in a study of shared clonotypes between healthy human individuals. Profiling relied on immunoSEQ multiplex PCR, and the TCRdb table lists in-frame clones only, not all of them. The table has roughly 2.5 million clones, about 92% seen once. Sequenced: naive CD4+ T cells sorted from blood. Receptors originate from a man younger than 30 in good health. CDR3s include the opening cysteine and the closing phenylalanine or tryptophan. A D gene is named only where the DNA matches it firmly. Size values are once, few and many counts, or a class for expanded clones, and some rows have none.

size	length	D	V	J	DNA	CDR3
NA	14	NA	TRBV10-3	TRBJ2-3	TGTGCCATCAGTGAGAAGGGCCCCACAGATACGCAGTATTTT	CAISEKGPTDTQYF
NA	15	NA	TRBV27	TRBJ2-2	TGTGCCAGCAGTTTAGTCTCGATGGGGACCGGGGAGCTGTTTTTT	CASSLVSMGTGELFF
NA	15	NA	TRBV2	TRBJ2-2	TGTGCCAGCATGGCTACAGGGTCGAACACCGGGGAGCTGTTTTTT	CASMATGSNTGELFF
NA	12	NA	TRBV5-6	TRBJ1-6	TGTGCCAGCAGCTTGGAAGGGTCCCCCCTCCACTTT	CASSLEGSPLHF
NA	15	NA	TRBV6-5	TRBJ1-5	TGTGCCAGCAGTTACGGGGGCGGGGGCAATCAGCCCCAGCATTTT	CASSYGGGGNQPQHF
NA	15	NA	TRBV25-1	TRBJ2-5	TGTGCCAGCATCGGACGGAGGGGATCCCAAGAGACCCAGTACTTC	CASIGRRGSQETQYF
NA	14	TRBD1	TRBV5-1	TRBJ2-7	TGCGCCAGCAGCCGGGGACAGTCCTCCGGGGAGCAGTACTTC	CASSRGQSSGEQYF
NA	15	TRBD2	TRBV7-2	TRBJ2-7	TGTGCCAGCAGCTTAGAAGCGGGAGCTTGGTACGAGCAGTACTTC	CASSLEAGAWYEQYF
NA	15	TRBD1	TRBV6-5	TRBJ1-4	TGTGCCAGCACTAGATCAGGGGGCGACGGTGAAAAACTGTTTTTT	CASTRSGGDGEKLFF
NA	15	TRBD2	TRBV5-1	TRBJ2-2	TGCGCCAGCAGCTTGGTCGGGGGAGGGACCGGGGAGCTGTTTTTT	CASSLVGGGTGELFF
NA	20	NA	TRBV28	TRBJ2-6	TGTGCCAGCAGCGAGGGGAGGGGGGTAAACTCCAACTCTGGGGCCAACGTCCTGACTTTC	CASSEGRGVNSNSGANVLTF
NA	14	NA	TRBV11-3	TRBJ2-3	TGTGCCAGCAGCTTAGGGGGGGGCACAGATACGCAGTATTTT	CASSLGGGTDTQYF
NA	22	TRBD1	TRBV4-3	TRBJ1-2	TGCGCCAGCAGCCAACCCGACCCTGGACAGGACAAAGACCTCAAGCCAACCTATGGCTACACCTTC	CASSQPDPGQDKDLKPTYGYTF
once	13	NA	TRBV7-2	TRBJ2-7	TGTGCCAGCAGCTTGAGCAGTTTCTACGAGCAGTACTTC	CASSLSSFYEQYF
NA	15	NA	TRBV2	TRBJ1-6	TGTGCCAGCAGGGCAGGACAGATAAATAATTCACCCCTCCACTTT	CASRAGQINNSPLHF
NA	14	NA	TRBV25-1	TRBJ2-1	TGTGCCAGCAGTGATTCCCCCCCGATCAATGAGCAGTTCTTC	CASSDSPPINEQFF
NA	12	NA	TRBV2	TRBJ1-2	TGTGCCAGCGGGAGCTCCGGTCATGGCTACACCTTC	CASGSSGHGYTF
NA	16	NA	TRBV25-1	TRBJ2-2	TGTGCCAGCAGTGACGCCGGGGCAGCGAACACCGGGGAGCTGTTTTTT	CASSDAGAANTGELFF
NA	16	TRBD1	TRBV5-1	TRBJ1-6	TGCGCCAGCAGCCAGGTAACAGGGGTTAATAATTCACCCCTCCACTTT	CASSQVTGVNNSPLHF
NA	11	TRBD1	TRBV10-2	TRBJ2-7	TGCGCCAGCAGTGAAGGGACAGGGAAGTACTTC	CASSEGTGKYF
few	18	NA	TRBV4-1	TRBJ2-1	TGCGCCAGCAGCCCACGTGGTTGGGGGCTACTTATGAACAATGAGCAGTTCTTC	CASSPRGWGLLMNNEQFF
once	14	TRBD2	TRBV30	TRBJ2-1	TGTGCCTGGAGTCGTGGGGGGGCCTACAATGAGCAGTTCTTC	CAWSRGGAYNEQFF
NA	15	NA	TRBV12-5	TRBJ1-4	TGTGCTAGTGGTTTGGTAACGGGGGCTGGGGAAAAACTGTTTTTT	CASGLVTGAGEKLFF
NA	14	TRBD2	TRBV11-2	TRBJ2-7	TGTGCCAGCATGCCTAGCGGGAGGTTCCACGAGCAGTACTTC	CASMPSGRFHEQYF
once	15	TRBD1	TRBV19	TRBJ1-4	TGTGCCAGTAGTAAGACAGGGACTGAAAGTGAAAAACTGTTTTTT	CASSKTGTESEKLFF
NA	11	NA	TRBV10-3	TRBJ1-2	TGTGCCAGCAGAAGGGGCTATGGCTACACCTTC	CASRRGYGYTF
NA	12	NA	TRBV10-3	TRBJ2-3	TGTGCCATCAGTGGACGGGAGGATACGCAGTATTTT	CAISGREDTQYF
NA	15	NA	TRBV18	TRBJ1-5	TGTGCCAGCTCAACCGGGACACTGAGCAATCAGCCCCAGCATTTT	CASSTGTLSNQPQHF
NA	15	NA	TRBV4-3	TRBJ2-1	TGCGCCAGCAGCCAAGATGTGGGAGTATTGGGGGAGCAGTTCTTC	CASSQDVGVLGEQFF
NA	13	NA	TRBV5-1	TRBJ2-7	TGCGCCAGCAGCCCGACAGTTTCCTACGAGCAGTACTTC	CASSPTVSYEQYF
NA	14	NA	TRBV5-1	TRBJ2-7	TGCGCCAGCAGCTTGGATGACAGTTCCTACGAGCAGTACTTC	CASSLDDSSYEQYF
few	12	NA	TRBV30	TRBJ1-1	TGTGCCTGGAGTGTACGGGGGACTGAAGCTTTCTTT	CAWSVRGTEAFF
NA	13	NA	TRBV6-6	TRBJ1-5	TGTGCCAGCAGTTCGCAGGGGTTTCAGCCCCAGCATTTT	CASSSQGFQPQHF
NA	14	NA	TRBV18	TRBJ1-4	TGTGCCAGCTCACCGAGGGGTTCGGAGGAAAAACTGTTTTTT	CASSPRGSEEKLFF
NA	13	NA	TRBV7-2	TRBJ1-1	TGTGCCAGCACCCTTCAAATGAACACTGAAGCTTTCTTT	CASTLQMNTEAFF
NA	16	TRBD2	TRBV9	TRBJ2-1	TGTGCCAGCAGCCCAGCAGGACTAGAAGGTGGCAATGAGCAGTTCTTC	CASSPAGLEGGNEQFF
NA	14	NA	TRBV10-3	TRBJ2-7	TGTGCCATCAGCCGGGACACACGGACCTACGAGCAGTACTTC	CAISRDTRTYEQYF
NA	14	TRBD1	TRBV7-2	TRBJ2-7	TGTGCCAGCAGGGAGAAGGGACAGAGCTACGAGCAGTACTTC	CASREKGQSYEQYF
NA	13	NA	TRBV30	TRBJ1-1	TGTGCCTGGAAGGGGGGCATGAACACTGAAGCTTTCTTT	CAWKGGMNTEAFF
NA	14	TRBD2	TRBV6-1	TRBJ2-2	TGTGCCAGCAGTAGCGGGGGGGACACCGGGGAGCTGTTTTTT	CASSSGGDTGELFF
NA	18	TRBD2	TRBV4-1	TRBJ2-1	TGCGCCAGCAGCCAAGGGACTAGCGGGAGTTCCAGCGCCCCCGAGCAGTTCTTC	CASSQGTSGSSSAPEQFF
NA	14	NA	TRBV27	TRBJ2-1	TGTGCCAGCAGTTTCCGGACACTCTACAATGAGCAGTTCTTC	CASSFRTLYNEQFF
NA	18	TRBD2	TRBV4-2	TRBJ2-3	TGTGCCAGCAGCCAAGAACCAGCTAGCGGGAGTTTTACAGATACGCAGTATTTT	CASSQEPASGSFTDTQYF
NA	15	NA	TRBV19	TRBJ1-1	TGTGCCAGTATTTCATTCCGGGGGCAAAGCACTGAAGCTTTCTTT	CASISFRGQSTEAFF
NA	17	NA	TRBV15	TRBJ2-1	TGTGCCACCAGCAGAGGGGGGGTAGCGGAGCCATACAATGAGCAGTTCTTC	CATSRGGVAEPYNEQFF
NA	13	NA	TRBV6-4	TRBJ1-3	TGTGCCAGCAGTGACGGGATTGGAAACACCATATATTTT	CASSDGIGNTIYF
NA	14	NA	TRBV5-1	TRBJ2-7	TGCGCCAGCAGCTTGTATGGCGAGTACTACGAGCAGTACTTC	CASSLYGEYYEQYF
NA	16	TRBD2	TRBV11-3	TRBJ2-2	TGTGCCAGCAGCCAGGGGACTAGCGGGGGCACCGGGGAGCTGTTTTTT	CASSQGTSGGTGELFF
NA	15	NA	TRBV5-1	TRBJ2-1	TGCGCCAGCAGCTTACGGACCGACTCCTACAATGAGCAGTTCTTC	CASSLRTDSYNEQFF
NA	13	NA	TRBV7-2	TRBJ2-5	TGTGCCGGCAGCCGAAGGGTCCAAGAGACCCAGTACTTC	CAGSRRVQETQYF
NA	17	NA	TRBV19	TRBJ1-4	TGTGCCAGTAGTATAGGTCGGCCAGGGAACACTAATGAAAAACTGTTTTTT	CASSIGRPGNTNEKLFF
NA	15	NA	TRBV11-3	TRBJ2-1	TGTGCCAGCAGCTTAGACGGACTCGGTGGCAATGAGCAGTTCTTC	CASSLDGLGGNEQFF
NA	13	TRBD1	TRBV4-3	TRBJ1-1	TGCGCCAGCAGCGCACACAGGGGCTCTGAAGCTTTCTTT	CASSAHRGSEAFF
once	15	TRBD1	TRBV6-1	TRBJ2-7	TGTGCCAGCAGTGTAACCGGGACAGACTCCTACGAGCAGTACTTC	CASSVTGTDSYEQYF